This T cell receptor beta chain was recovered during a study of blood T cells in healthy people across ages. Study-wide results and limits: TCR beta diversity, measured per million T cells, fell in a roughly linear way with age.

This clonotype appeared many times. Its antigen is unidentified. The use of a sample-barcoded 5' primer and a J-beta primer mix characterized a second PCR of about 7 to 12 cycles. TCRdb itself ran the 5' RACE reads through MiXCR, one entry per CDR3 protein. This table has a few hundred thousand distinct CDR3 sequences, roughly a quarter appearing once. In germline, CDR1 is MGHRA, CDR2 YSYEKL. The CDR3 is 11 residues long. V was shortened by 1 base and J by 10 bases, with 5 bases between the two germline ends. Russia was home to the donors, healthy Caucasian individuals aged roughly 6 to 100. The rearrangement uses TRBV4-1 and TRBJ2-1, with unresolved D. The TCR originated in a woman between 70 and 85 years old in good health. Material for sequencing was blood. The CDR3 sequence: CASSQAKEQFF. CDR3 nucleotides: TGCGCCAGCAGCCAAGCCAAGGAGCAGTTCTTC.